Sequencing of this T cell receptor (beta chain) was carried out in a study of long-term antiretroviral therapy in people with HIV. Germline V gene sequence: CDR1 SGHRS, CDR2 YFSETQ. The CDR3 consists of 16 residues. V gave up 3 bases and J gave up 0 bases; unmatched junction bases: 4. Clinicians in the United States treated all participants with HIV. Specimens retained roughly 0.95-11 million cryopreserved PBMC preceding DNA extraction. In regard to this clone: The antigen remains undetermined.

Whole-study results and caveats: ART adherence, viral resistance and therapy changes went undocumented.

Running of the v3.0 immunoSEQ assay took place at survey level. Produced via immunoSEQ multiplex PCR; TCRdb's table is partial and in-frame only. The table has approximately 16,000 clones, around 84% seen once. The sequenced sample was unsorted PBMCs, obtained 0.5 years after starting antiretroviral therapy. This chain connects TRBV5-1 to TRBJ1-4; 8 bases map to TRBD1. This TCR was sampled from a middle-aged woman with HIV. The CDR3 nucleotides are TGCGCCAGCAGCTCCGGACAGGGAGCAACTAATGAAAAACTGTTTTTT. This codes for CASSSGQGATNEKLFF.